The present TCR beta chain was sequenced within a study of cytomegalovirus exposure and HLA in healthy donors. Study results and caveats: A later look showed TCR association rates differing by HLA locus, highest for DRB1 and lowest for HLA-C. A later analysis found that most CMV-associated TCR beta chains appeared HLA-restricted.

Germline V gives CDR1 SEHNR, CDR2 FQNEAQ (reference sequence). With V trimmed by 6 bases and J by 3 bases, 11 bases remained unmatched. The CDR3 loop spans 17 amino acids. This clone was detected once. Its antigen is not identified. Amplification used 60 Vbeta primers and 13 Jbeta primers. Profiling relied on immunoSEQ multiplex PCR, and the TCRdb table lists in-frame clones only, not all of them. The sample has roughly 180,000 clones; about 83% are singletons. Each of the donors was a healthy bone marrow donor. This chain uses TRBV7-9 with TRBJ2-3, with 11 nucleotides matching TRBD2. The sequence was obtained from a woman in her thirties in good health and CMV-seropositive. The sample comprised PBMCs. DNA for the CDR3: TGTGCCAGCAGTCGATATAGCGGGGGGGCCGGGACAGATACGCAGTATTTT. This encodes CASSRYSGGAGTDTQYF.